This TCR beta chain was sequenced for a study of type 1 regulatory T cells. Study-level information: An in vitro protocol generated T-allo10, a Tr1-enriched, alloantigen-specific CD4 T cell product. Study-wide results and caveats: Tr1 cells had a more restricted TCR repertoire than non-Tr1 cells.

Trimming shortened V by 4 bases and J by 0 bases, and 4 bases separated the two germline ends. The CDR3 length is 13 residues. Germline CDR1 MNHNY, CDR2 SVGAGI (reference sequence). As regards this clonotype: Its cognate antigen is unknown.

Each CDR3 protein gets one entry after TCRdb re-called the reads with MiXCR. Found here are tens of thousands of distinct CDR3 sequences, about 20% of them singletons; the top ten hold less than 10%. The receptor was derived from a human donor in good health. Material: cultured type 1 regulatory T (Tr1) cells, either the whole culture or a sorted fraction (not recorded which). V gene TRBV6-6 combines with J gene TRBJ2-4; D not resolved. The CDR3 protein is CASSLTAKNIQYF. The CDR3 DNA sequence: TGTGCCAGCAGTTTGACAGCCAAAAACATTCAGTACTTC.